Shown below are 22 T cell receptor beta chains from a single sample sequenced in a study of T cell responses to AZD1222 COVID-19 vaccine. Only in-frame clones appear in the TCRdb table, and some are missing; sequencing was by immunoSEQ multiplex PCR. This sample yields 100,000 to 130,000 clones, of which approximately 88% are seen a single time; approximately 7% belongs to the top ten. This sample comprised peripheral blood, obtained on day 0 of AZD1222 vaccination. These receptors were taken from an adult in good health.

The rearrangement links TRBV28 to TRBJ2-7; TRBD1 aligns across 8 bases. The CDR3 spans 12 residues. With V trimmed by 8 bases and J by 3 bases, 3 bases remained unmatched. In germline, CDR1 is MDHEN, CDR2 SYDVKM. CDR3 sequence: CASGQGVYEQYF. As DNA, the CDR3 is TGTGCCAGCGGACAGGGAGTCTACGAGCAGTACTTC.

J is TRBJ1-6 and V is TRBV18; tentatively, D is TRBD1 (5 bases). V shed 0 bases and J shed 9 bases, with 15 bases lying between them. CDR3 length: 16 residues. CDR1 and CDR2 (germline): KGHSH, LQKENI. CDR3 bases: TGTGCCAGCTCACCACCAGGCGGGGGTTCGGGTTCACCCCTCCACTTT. Residues: CASSPPGGGSGSPLHF.

The chain recombines TRBV5-1 with TRBJ2-3, with 11 bases that match TRBD2. V gave up 3 bases and J gave up 5 bases; unmatched junction bases: 8. Germline loops: CDR1 SGHRS, CDR2 YFSETQ. The CDR3 runs 16 residues. This chain's CDR3 is CASSSGTSGAIDTQYF. In DNA form, the CDR3 reads TGCGCCAGCAGCTCCGGGACTAGCGGAGCTATAGATACGCAGTATTTT.

Notes on this clone: This specimen includes other DNA sequences encoding the same CDR3. The chain combines TRBV6-4 with TRBJ2-1; 12 bases are a match to TRBD2. Germline V gives CDR1 MRHNA, CDR2 SNTAGT. This CDR3 is 15 amino acids long. Trimming removed 4 bases from V and 4 bases from J; junction bases left unmatched: 2. CDR3 region: CASSVGTSGYNEQFF. In DNA, the CDR3 is TGTGCCAGCAGTGTTGGGACTAGCGGGTACAATGAGCAGTTCTTC.

The genes are TRBV9 and TRBJ2-7; unclear D gene. V was shortened by 4 bases and J by 7 bases, with 12 bases between the two germline ends. The V gene's germline CDR1 is SGDLS and CDR2 YYNGEE. The CDR3 consists of 12 residues. As DNA, the CDR3 is TGTGCCAGCAGCTCGGTCTTGGGGGAGCAGTACTTC. As protein: CASSSVLGEQYF.

The V gene is TRBV24-1, the J gene TRBJ2-7, with 11 nucleotides matching TRBD2. Trimming removed 2 bases from V and 2 bases from J; junction bases left unmatched: 10. From germline, CDR1 is KGHDR and CDR2 SFDVKD. CDR3 length equals 18 residues. DNA for the CDR3: TGTGCCACCAGTGATTCCCCAGAGCGGGGACTAGCGGCCTACGAGCAGTACTTC. It encodes CATSDSPERGLAAYEQYF.

V and J are TRBV11-3 and TRBJ1-2; TRBD1 matches at 7 bases. Germline lookup yields CDR1 SGHNT and CDR2 YENEEA. The CDR3 loop spans 14 amino acids. V trimming: 1 base; J trimming: 4 bases; junction bases outside the gene matches: 3. DNA for the CDR3: TGTGCCAGCAGCTTAGGATCAGGGGGCTATGGCTACACCTTC. It yields the protein CASSLGSGGYGYTF.

The rearrangement links TRBV19 to TRBJ1-6, with unresolved D. CDR1 LNHDA and CDR2 SQIVND come from the germline V gene (reference sequence). Trimming took 8 bases from V and 5 from J, leaving 13 bases between them. The CDR3 runs to 14 residues. CDR3 amino acids: CASRVGVDNSPLHF. CDR3 nucleotides: TGTGCCAGTCGGGTGGGCGTAGATAATTCACCCCTCCACTTT.

This chain connects TRBV7-6 to TRBJ2-1; 9 bases agree with TRBD1. CDR3 length: 15 amino acids. Germline V gives CDR1 SGHVS, CDR2 FNYEAQ. Unmatched junction bases numbered 10, after V lost 7 bases and J lost 6 bases. CDR3 DNA: TGTGCCAGCACCGTATCCGGGACAGGGCCCAATGAGCAGTTCTTC. Translation gives CASTVSGTGPNEQFF.

The rearrangement joins TRBV18 to TRBJ2-2; weak D call: TRBD2 (6 bases). The length of the CDR3 is 17 residues. Germline CDR1 is KGHSH and CDR2 is LQKENI. Deletions cut 5 bases from V and 4 bases from J, with 20 bases between. Here the CDR3 DNA reads TGTGCCAGCTCAGGCTCACGGAGGGCCTTGTCCACCGGGGAGCTGTTTTTT. This encodes CASSGSRRALSTGELFF.

The genes are TRBV5-1 and TRBJ2-7; 7 nucleotides match TRBD1. Trimming at V came to 0 bases and at J to 2 bases, leaving 11 bases not matched to a gene. The CDR3 totals 17 residues. CDR1 is SGHRS and CDR2 is YFSETQ in the germline V gene. The CDR3, as DNA: TGCGCCAGCAGCTTGGCCTCCAGTCTGCAGGGGGCCTACGAGCAGTACTTC. Amino acid sequence: CASSLASSLQGAYEQYF.

As concerns this clone: This likely came from a read error, as a far larger clone is one base away. J is TRBJ2-7 and V is TRBV7-8; D not certain. Per germline, CDR1 SGHVS and CDR2 FQNEAQ. The CDR3 has 12 amino acids. The germline V and J ends were trimmed by 5 bases and 2 bases, with 7 bases remaining between them. CDR3 amino acids: CASSLNTYEQYF. In nucleotides, the CDR3 is TGTGCCAGCAGCCTGAATACCTACGAGCAGTACTTC.

J is TRBJ1-4 and V is TRBV30; 9 bases align to TRBD1. Germline trimming cut 2 bases from V and 5 bases from J; bases unmatched to any gene: 9. CDR1 GTSNPN and CDR2 SVGIG come from the germline V gene (reference sequence). The CDR3 contains 16 residues. CDR3 sequence (DNA): TGTGCCTGGAGTACCGGGACAGGGTCGTCGAATGAAAAACTGTTTTTT. Translating gives CAWSTGTGSSNEKLFF.

V gene TRBV5-1 combines with J gene TRBJ2-1; TRBD1 aligns across 7 bases. CDR1 and CDR2 from the germline V gene are SGHRS and YFSETQ. V lost 4 bases, J lost 0 bases, and 7 bases stayed unmatched. The length of the CDR3 is 16 residues. The CDR3 DNA follows: TGCGCCAGCAGCCCACCGACAGGGAGCTCCTACAATGAGCAGTTCTTC. This sequence encodes CASSPPTGSSYNEQFF.

This chain links TRBV27 with TRBJ2-1; D is unclear. There are 13 residues in the CDR3. The germline V and J ends were trimmed by 7 bases and 10 bases, with 17 bases remaining between them. The germline V gene encodes CDR1 MNHEY and CDR2 SMNVEV (reference sequence). The CDR3 loop is CASTPVATGEQFF. In nucleotides, the CDR3 is TGTGCCAGCACCCCGGTTGCCACCGGGGAGCAGTTCTTC.

The chain links TRBV27 to TRBJ2-1; 9 nucleotides align to TRBD2. The germline CDR1 and CDR2 sequences are MNHEY and SMNVEV (reference sequence). V trimming: 3 bases; J trimming: 2 bases; junction bases outside the gene matches: 2. The CDR3 is made up of 15 amino acids. The DNA for the CDR3 is TGTGCCAGCAGTTTGACTAGCGGAACCTACAATGAGCAGTTCTTC. As protein: CASSLTSGTYNEQFF.

J is TRBJ1-6 and V is TRBV4-1; weak D call: TRBD1 (5 bases). Germline assignment: CDR1 MGHRA and CDR2 YSYEKL. The CDR3 totals 15 residues. The V end lost 0 bases, the J end lost 14 bases, and 17 bases lay between the germline ends. CDR3 coding DNA: TGCGCCAGCAGCCAAGATAGACAGCCCAGTTATTCCCTCCACTTT. As protein: CASSQDRQPSYSLHF.

This rearrangement joins TRBV5-1 to TRBJ1-1, with 7 bases fitting TRBD1. Germline loops: CDR1 SGHRS, CDR2 YFSETQ. CDR3 size: 15 residues. Trimming at V came to 3 bases and at J to 3 bases, leaving 8 bases not matched to a gene. CDR3 region: CASSWATGWDTEAFF. The CDR3 DNA sequence: TGCGCCAGCAGCTGGGCGACAGGGTGGGACACTGAAGCTTTCTTT.

The rearrangement links TRBV5-5 to TRBJ2-3; 9 positions agree with TRBD1. The junction had 5 bases not matched to a gene; V was cut back by 4 bases and J by 5 bases. Germline-derived CDR1 and CDR2 are SGHKS and YYEKEE (reference sequence). This CDR3 region has 14 residues. CDR3 nucleotide sequence: TGTGCCAGCAGCCACCCGGGACAGGGAGATACGCAGTATTTT. It encodes CASSHPGQGDTQYF. Full variable domain (rest looked up from reference TRBV5-5 and TRBJ2-3): DAGVTQSPTHLIKTRGQQVTLRCSPISGHKSVSWYQQVLGQGPQFIFQYYEKEERGRGNFPDRFSARQFPNYSSELNVNALLLGDSALYLCASSHPGQGDTQYFGPGTRLTVL.

V is TRBV9 and J is TRBJ1-4; TRBD1 agrees at 7 bases. Germline lookup yields CDR1 SGDLS and CDR2 YYNGEE. V dropped 0 bases and J dropped 5; count of bases not matched to a gene: 4. The CDR3 contains 15 residues. In DNA form, the CDR3 reads TGTGCCAGCAGCGTAGGAAGCAGGGGGAATGAAAAACTGTTTTTT. Translation gives CASSVGSRGNEKLFF.

In its sample, this clone was seen once. The rearrangement uses TRBV29-1 and TRBJ1-1, with a possible D match to TRBD1 (5 bases). CDR1 is SQVTM and CDR2 is ANQGSEA in the germline V gene. This CDR3 is 14 amino acids long. Trimming removed 4 bases at V and 0 bases at J, with 12 bases between. For the CDR3, the DNA is TGCAGCGTTGCGACCGGGGCCCTGAACACTGAAGCTTTCTTT. This sequence encodes CSVATGALNTEAFF.

J is TRBJ1-2 and V is TRBV6-6, with D perhaps matching TRBD1 (6 bases). The V gene's germline CDR1 is MNHNY and CDR2 SVGAGI (reference sequence). V was cut by 5 bases and J by 6 bases, with 19 bases left in between. This CDR3 contains 15 residues. CDR3 DNA sequence: TGTGCCAGCAGTCAGACCGGGACACCTTCTGATGGCTACACCTTC. Its translation: CASSQTGTPSDGYTF.